The 11 T cell receptor beta chains in this list originate from one sample, sequenced in a study of T cells in Graves' hyperthyroidism and ophthalmopathy. Authors of the study amplified TCR beta CDR3 regions from RNA transcripts. Using the HTBI primer set, a first-round RT-PCR was run on the TCR CDR3. Each CDR3 protein gets one entry after TCRdb re-called the multiplex PCR reads with MiXCR. The repertoire holds under 450,000 distinct CDR3 sequences, with around an eighth as singletons. Material for sequencing was blood. These receptors all come from a man between 25 and 39 years old with Graves' hyperthyroidism that later progressed to Graves' ophthalmopathy.

At least ten counts were recorded for this clonotype. The V and J genes are TRBV12-3 or TRBV12-4 and TRBJ1-1, with D tentatively TRBD1 (6 bases). The CDR3 loop spans 14 amino acids. Trimming left V 6 bases short and J 0 bases short, with 11 bases between. DNA for the CDR3: TGTGCCAGCAGAACGGGGGCTGTGAACACTGAAGCTTTCTTT. Translating gives CASRTGAVNTEAFF.

This clonotype was counted ten times or more. The chain links TRBV7-9 to TRBJ2-1; tentatively, D is TRBD1 (6 bases). The V gene's germline CDR1 is SEHNR and CDR2 FQNEAQ (reference sequence). This CDR3 spans 14 amino acids. Trimming took 5 bases from V and 2 from J, leaving 10 bases between them. The CDR3 sequence is CASSLRQAYNEQFF. The CDR3 nucleotides read TGTGCCAGCAGCCTGCGACAGGCCTACAATGAGCAGTTCTTC. The complete variable domain, with remaining parts taken from reference TRBV7-9 and TRBJ2-1, reads DTGVSQNPRHKITKRGQNVTFRCDPISEHNRLYWYRQTLGQGPEFLTYFQNEAQLEKSRLLSDRFSAERPKGSFSTLEIQRTEQGDSAMYLCASSLRQAYNEQFFGPGTRLTVL.

This clonotype showed up many times. The chain links TRBV20-1 to TRBJ2-3; D gene unclear. This CDR3 has 12 amino acids. V gave up 2 bases and J gave up 0 bases, with 3 bases separating them. Germline V CDR1 and CDR2: DFQATT, SNEGSKA (reference sequence). The CDR3 DNA is TGCAGTGCTAGACCAAGCACAGATACGCAGTATTTT. This sequence encodes CSARPSTDTQYF.

In this sample, this clonotype turned up many times. V is TRBV11-2 and J is TRBJ1-1; the D is unclear. The CDR3 contains 15 residues. In germline, CDR1 is SGHAT, CDR2 FQNNGV. Trimming removed 5 bases from V and 0 bases from J, with 13 bases in between. CDR3 DNA: TGTGCCAGCAGCCTCGGACCCAACCTGAACACTGAAGCTTTCTTT. Amino acids: CASSLGPNLNTEAFF.

This clonotype was seen only once. The chain recombines TRBV29-1 with TRBJ2-3; D gene ambiguous. V lost 7 bases, J lost 5 bases, and 13 bases lay in between. The CDR3 covers 12 residues. Germline V gives CDR1 SQVTM, CDR2 ANQGSEA. CDR3 amino acids: CSARPDQDTQYF. The CDR3 coding sequence is TGCAGCGCCCGCCCTGACCAAGATACGCAGTATTTT.

The sample holds a few counts of this clonotype. The DNA of the CDR3 is TGTGCCAGCAGCTTGAGGGACAGGGGGCAATATGGCAATCAGCCCCAGCATTTT. Its translation is CASSLRDRGQYGNQPQHF. The V call is TRBV7-9, the J call TRBJ1-5; the match to TRBD1 covers 12 bases. Per the germline V gene, CDR1 is SEHNR and CDR2 is FQNEAQ (reference sequence). The trim removed 3 bases at V and 2 bases at J, leaving 8 bases unmatched. The CDR3 loop spans 18 amino acids.

The chain employs TRBV7-2 and TRBJ2-3; 9 nucleotides align to TRBD2. CDR1 SGHTA and CDR2 FQGNSA come from the germline V gene. J gave up 8 bases and V 2 bases, and 11 bases lay outside the gene matches. This CDR3 spans 16 amino acids. In nucleotides, the CDR3 is TGTGCCAGCAGCTTACAGCGGGGGGACTCCACGGGTACGCAGTATTTT. This translates into CASSLQRGDSTGTQYF.

This clonotype was picked up many times. The chain couples TRBV30 to TRBJ2-6; the D is unclear. Germline assignment: CDR1 GTSNPN and CDR2 SVGIG (reference sequence). The germline V and J ends were trimmed by 1 base and 1 base, with 8 bases remaining between them. The CDR3 spans 15 residues. The CDR3 sequence is CAWSGVGSGANVLTF. The CDR3 DNA reads as TGTGCCTGGAGTGGGGTCGGGTCTGGGGCCAACGTCCTGACTTTC. The entire variable domain, with the rest obtained from reference TRBV30 and TRBJ2-6, is as follows: SQTIHQWPATLVQPVGSPLSLECTVEGTSNPNLYWYRQAAGRGLQLLFYSVGIGQISSEVPQNLSASRPQDRQFILSSKKLLLSDSGFYLCAWSGVGSGANVLTFGAGSRLTVL.

The chain has TRBV28 and TRBJ2-6; TRBD2 might be the D (6 bases). CDR3 length equals 14 residues. The germline V gene has CDR1 MDHEN and CDR2 SYDVKM. V lost 8 bases to trimming and J lost 0 bases, with 8 bases between them. CDR3 coding DNA: TGTGCCAGCGGAGGGACCTCTGGGGCCAACGTCCTGACTTTC. The encoded protein is CASGGTSGANVLTF.

This clonotype occurred many times. The chain has TRBV28 and TRBJ1-5; 8 nucleotides align to TRBD1. Germline lookup yields CDR1 MDHEN and CDR2 SYDVKM. The ends lost 5 bases at V and 6 bases at J; junction bases unmatched: 6. The CDR3 is made up of 14 amino acids. The CDR3 region is CASSGQGFGQPQHF. The CDR3 coding sequence is TGTGCCAGCAGTGGACAGGGATTCGGTCAGCCCCAGCATTTT.

This clonotype was observed at least ten times. This rearrangement joins TRBV3-1 to TRBJ1-1; no firm D call. CDR1 and CDR2 from the germline V gene are LGHDT and YNNKEL (reference sequence). V was shortened by 3 bases and J by 0 bases, with 11 bases between the two germline ends. There are 15 residues in the CDR3. CDR3 loop: CASSQSDYMNTEAFF. The CDR3, as DNA: TGTGCCAGCAGCCAGTCAGACTATATGAACACTGAAGCTTTCTTT.